These 9 T cell receptor beta chains came from one sample sequenced in a study of cytotoxic CD8 clonotypes in ibrutinib-treated CLL. Only in-frame clones appear in the TCRdb table, and some are missing; sequencing was by immunoSEQ multiplex PCR. The profile shows nearly 300,000 clones, around 77% of them singletons. Sequenced material: PBMCs, taken at disease progression, from a patient treated with ibrutinib. These receptors were taken from a human donor with chronic lymphocytic leukemia.

This clone appeared a few times. The J gene is TRBJ2-6, the V gene TRBV15; D may be TRBD1 or TRBD2 (5 bases each). The CDR3 is 13 residues long. CDR1 and CDR2 from the germline V gene are LNHNV and YYDKDF (reference sequence). V was pared by 0 bases and J by 19 bases, with 16 bases between. Written as DNA, the CDR3 is TGTGCCACCAGCAGAGATCTGGGGACGGCGGAAACTTTC. It codes for CATSRDLGTAETF.

The chain employs TRBV19 and TRBJ1-3, with a tentative D call TRBD1 (5 bases). Trimming stripped 3 bases from V and 0 bases from J, with 12 bases between. This CDR3 region has 16 residues. CDR1 LNHDA and CDR2 SQIVND come from the germline V gene (reference sequence). The DNA for the CDR3 is TGTGCCAGTAGTATCGTGGGGCTTTACTCTGGAAACACCATATATTTT. Residues: CASSIVGLYSGNTIYF.

This clone was observed once. The chain is built from TRBV5-1 and TRBJ1-1; tentative D call: TRBD1 (6 bases). The V gene lost 2 bases and the J gene lost 7 bases, with 12 bases spanning the gap. The germline V gene has CDR1 SGHRS and CDR2 YFSETQ. This CDR3 has 13 amino acids. This CDR3 is CASSFRGPHEAFF. CDR3 sequence (DNA): TGCGCCAGCAGCTTCAGGGGACCACATGAAGCTTTCTTT.

This clone was seen a handful of times. The chain employs TRBV6-5 and TRBJ1-4; the match to TRBD1 covers 7 bases. J gave up 8 bases and V 6 bases, and 9 bases lay outside the gene matches. Germline lookup yields CDR1 MNHEY and CDR2 SVGAGI. This CDR3 has 14 amino acids. The CDR3 DNA follows: TGTGCCAGCAGACGACAGGGAGAGCGGGAAAAACTGTTTTTT. Translation: CASRRQGEREKLFF.

The gene calls are TRBV19 and TRBJ2-2; possibly TRBD2 for D (6 bases). This CDR3 spans 18 amino acids. Between the trimmed V and J ends, which lost 5 bases and 7 bases, there was a span of 26 bases. Germline assignment: CDR1 LNHDA and CDR2 SQIVND (reference sequence). CDR3 nucleotides: TGTGCCAGTAGTCGATCCATCGGAGGGGCCGTGCACAGCGGGGAGCTGTTTTTT. Translated, it gives CASSRSIGGAVHSGELFF.

This clone was seen a few times. The genes are TRBV7-9 and TRBJ2-3, with D perhaps TRBD2 (7 bases). This CDR3 has 15 residues. Trimming shortened V by 7 bases and J by 0 bases, and 14 bases separated the two germline ends. CDR1 is SEHNR, CDR2 FQNEAQ, per germline (reference sequence). For the CDR3, the DNA is TGTGCCAGCAACAGAAAGGGGGGGAGCACAGATACGCAGTATTTT. This sequence encodes CASNRKGGSTDTQYF.

V and J are TRBV10-2 and TRBJ1-5; D perhaps matches TRBD1 (6 bases). Germline V gene lookup returns CDR1 WSHSY and CDR2 SAAADI. Trimming pared 10 bases from V and 7 bases from J, leaving 20 bases between. This CDR3 is built from 14 residues. CDR3 sequence (DNA): TGCGCCACCTCGTCCGGGGGGCTAAAGCAGCCCCAGCATTTT. This translates into CATSSGGLKQPQHF.

This rearrangement joins TRBV7-3 to TRBJ1-4; 8 nucleotides agree with TRBD1. Germline CDR1 SGHTA, CDR2 FQGTGA. The CDR3 sequence is 14 residues long. The junction had 2 bases not matched to a gene; V was cut back by 5 bases and J by 3 bases. CDR3 region: CASSPGGPNEKLFF. The CDR3 nucleotides read TGTGCCAGCAGCCCAGGGGGCCCTAATGAAAAACTGTTTTTT.

The chain carries TRBV10-2 and TRBJ1-5, with TRBD1 as a possible D gene (6 bases). V gave up 0 bases and J gave up 7 bases, with 13 bases separating them. Looked up from germline, CDR1 is WSHSY and CDR2 is SAAADI. This CDR3 contains 15 residues. CDR3 DNA sequence: TGCGCCAGCAGTGAGTCGGGGGGACAAGGGCAGCCCCAGCATTTT. Its protein is CASSESGGQGQPQHF.